The 29 T cell receptor beta chains below come from one sample, sequenced in a study of blood T cell repertoires in COVID-19. Data came from immunoSEQ multiplex PCR; TCRdb stores just in-frame clones and leaves some out. Of 150,000 to 200,000 clones in the sample, around 91% were seen once. Source material: PBMCs or T cells enriched from blood (not recorded which). The receptors derive from a woman under 30 who had recovered from COVID-19.

V usage is TRBV6-4 and J usage is TRBJ2-2, with TRBD1 matching 10 bases. The CDR3 is 16 residues long. V shed 0 bases, J shed 5 bases, and the junction held 3 bases outside the gene matches. The germline gives CDR1 MRHNA, CDR2 SNTAGT. The chain's CDR3 is CASSDSPGQGTGELFF. The CDR3 DNA reads TGTGCCAGCAGTGACTCACCGGGACAGGGGACCGGGGAGCTGTTTTTT.

J is TRBJ2-7 and V is TRBV5-5; 10 nucleotides align to TRBD1. The CDR3 sequence is 16 residues long. The germline V gene has CDR1 SGHKS and CDR2 YYEKEE (reference sequence). Germline trimming cut 5 bases from V and 3 bases from J; bases unmatched to any gene: 11. The CDR3 nucleotides are TGTGCCAGCAGTTCCGTCCCCGGGACAGGGGACTACGAGCAGTACTTC. Protein sequence: CASSSVPGTGDYEQYF. Based on the CDR3 plus reference TRBV5-5 and TRBJ2-7, the full variable domain is DAGVTQSPTHLIKTRGQQVTLRCSPISGHKSVSWYQQVLGQGPQFIFQYYEKEERGRGNFPDRFSARQFPNYSSELNVNALLLGDSALYLCASSSVPGTGDYEQYFGPGTRLTVT.

The chain recombines TRBV29-1 with TRBJ2-4; 14 bases map to TRBD2. Germline V gives CDR1 SQVTM, CDR2 ANQGSEA. The CDR3 contains 14 residues. V shed 4 bases and J 8 bases; nucleotides not matched to a gene: 4. The CDR3 DNA follows: TGCAGCGTTGCCGGGACTAGCGGGAGTGACATTCAGTACTTC. This gives the protein CSVAGTSGSDIQYF.

The CDR3 nucleotides read TGTGCCAGCAGCCTACTAGGAGAAAAGCCCAATGAGCAGTTCTTC. Its protein is CASSLLGEKPNEQFF. The chain uses TRBV6-4 and TRBJ2-1; D might be TRBD2 (5 bases). Germline CDR1 reads MRHNA; CDR2 reads SNTAGT. V dropped 6 bases and J dropped 6 bases, with 18 bases sitting between them. The length of the CDR3 is 15 residues.

The chain links TRBV4-3 to TRBJ2-7; D ambiguous. The ends were cut back, 0 bases at V and 2 bases at J, with 11 bases in the middle. Germline values: CDR1 LGHNA, CDR2 YSLEER. The CDR3 is 15 residues long. CDR3 coding DNA: TGCGCCAGCAGCCAAGAAAGCGTACGGGCCTACGAGCAGTACTTC. Its protein product is CASSQESVRAYEQYF.

V and J are TRBV28 and TRBJ2-4; a weak D match, TRBD1 (7 bases). There are 15 residues in the CDR3. V was pared by 5 bases and J by 1 base, with 12 bases between. Per the germline V gene, CDR1 is MDHEN and CDR2 is SYDVKM. DNA of the CDR3: TGTGCCAGCAGTACTCAGGGGGGCGCCAAAAACATTCAGTACTTC. Translation: CASSTQGGAKNIQYF.

J is TRBJ2-3 and V is TRBV9, with TRBD2 identical over 9 bases. The CDR3 has 14 amino acids. V trimming: 3 bases; J trimming: 4 bases; junction bases outside the gene matches: 3. CDR1 is SGDLS, CDR2 YYNGEE, per germline. CDR3 coding DNA: TGTGCCAGCAGCGGCACTAGCGGGTCAGATACGCAGTATTTT. Protein product: CASSGTSGSDTQYF. The whole variable domain, remainder taken from reference TRBV9 and TRBJ2-3, is DSGVTQTPKHLITATGQRVTLRCSPRSGDLSVYWYQQSLDQGLQFLIQYYNGEERAKGNILERFSAQQFPDLHSELNLSSLELGDSALYFCASSGTSGSDTQYFGPGTRLTVL.

J is TRBJ2-1 and V is TRBV19; 14 bases map to TRBD2. In germline, CDR1 is LNHDA, CDR2 SQIVND (reference sequence). V shed 1 base and J 4 bases; nucleotides not matched to a gene: 15. This CDR3 comprises 21 residues. The CDR3 DNA reads TGTGCCAGTAGTATAGCTCGACTAGCGGGAGGGCCATCTAACGGTTACAATGAGCAGTTCTTC. It is translated as CASSIARLAGGPSNGYNEQFF.

The genes are TRBV18 and TRBJ2-3, with 11 bases lining up with TRBD2. V gave up 3 bases and J gave up 1 base; unmatched junction bases: 0. CDR3 length: 15 residues. CDR1 KGHSH and CDR2 LQKENI come from the germline V gene. The CDR3 DNA is TGTGCCAGCTCACCGGGACTAGCGGGCACAGATACGCAGTATTTT. It encodes CASSPGLAGTDTQYF.

The chain has TRBV5-6 and TRBJ1-1, with D maybe TRBD1 (5 bases). The CDR3 runs 14 residues. Deletions cut 0 bases from V and 0 bases from J, with 6 bases between. Germline CDR1 is SGHDT and CDR2 is YYEEEE. CDR3 protein: CASSLVGLNTEAFF. Written as DNA, the CDR3 is TGTGCCAGCAGCTTGGTGGGGCTGAACACTGAAGCTTTCTTT.

For the CDR3, the DNA is TGTGCCAGTAGTATCGGCGCGGGTTACAACCAAGAGACCCAGTACTTC. It is translated as CASSIGAGYNQETQYF. V usage is TRBV19 and J usage is TRBJ2-5; D may be TRBD2 (5 bases). V lost 3 bases and J lost 0, with 14 bases in between. Per the germline V gene, CDR1 is LNHDA and CDR2 is SQIVND (reference sequence). The CDR3 contains 16 residues. The full variable domain, its missing parts supplied by reference TRBV19 and TRBJ2-5, is DGGITQSPKYLFRKEGQNVTLSCEQNLNHDAMYWYRQDPGQGLRLIYYSQIVNDFQKGDIAEGYSVSREKKESFPLTVTSAQKNPTAFYLCASSIGAGYNQETQYFGPGTRLLVL.

The chain is built from TRBV5-4 and TRBJ2-7, with D possibly being TRBD2 (6 bases). The CDR3 loop spans 14 amino acids. The germline V and J ends were trimmed by 1 base and 5 bases, with 13 bases remaining between them. Per germline, CDR1 SGHNT and CDR2 YYREEE (reference sequence). CDR3 DNA sequence: TGTGCCAGCAGCTTGCGGGGGACCTCTCACGAGCAGTACTTC. It encodes CASSLRGTSHEQYF.

This clone was seen a single time. J is TRBJ2-2 and V is TRBV28, with 7 bases fitting TRBD2. The V gene's germline CDR1 is MDHEN and CDR2 SYDVKM. V was pared by 3 bases and J by 2 bases, with 3 bases of the junction left unmatched. The CDR3 is made up of 15 amino acids. The DNA for the CDR3 is TGTGCCAGCAGTTTCGCTAGCGGTAACACCGGGGAGCTGTTTTTT. This sequence encodes CASSFASGNTGELFF.

There are a few counts of this clone. The chain links TRBV9 to TRBJ1-4; D is undetermined. V shed 4 bases and J shed 0 bases, with 10 bases lying between them. Germline CDR1 is SGDLS and CDR2 is YYNGEE. This CDR3 has 15 amino acids. CDR3 sequence (DNA): TGTGCCAGCAGCCCGACATTATCAACTAATGAAAAACTGTTTTTT. It is translated as CASSPTLSTNEKLFF.

This chain connects TRBV4-3 to TRBJ2-1; 8 positions agree with TRBD1. Germline loops: CDR1 LGHNA, CDR2 YSLEER. CDR3 length: 16 amino acids. V shed 5 bases, J shed 1 base, and the junction held 7 bases outside the gene matches. CDR3: CASSVYRGFSYNEQFF. The CDR3 region has the DNA TGCGCCAGCAGCGTTTACAGGGGGTTTTCCTACAATGAGCAGTTCTTC.

The V gene is TRBV15, the J gene TRBJ1-1, with 10 nucleotides matching TRBD1. There are 14 residues in the CDR3. CDR1 is LNHNV and CDR2 is YYDKDF in the germline V gene (reference sequence). Trimming cost V 7 bases and J 8 bases; bases outside gene matches: 10. The CDR3 reads CATTYGQGDGEAFF. As DNA, the CDR3 is TGTGCCACCACCTACGGACAGGGGGACGGGGAAGCTTTCTTT.

The chain links TRBV5-1 to TRBJ2-7; 9 bases are shared with TRBD2. The CDR3 sequence is 17 residues long. The V gene end was trimmed by 0 bases and the J gene end by 3 bases; junction bases not matched to a gene: 10. Germline assignment: CDR1 SGHRS and CDR2 YFSETQ. In DNA, the CDR3 is TGCGCCAGCAGCTTGGTAAACCTAGCGGGAACGAACTACGAGCAGTACTTC. It translates to CASSLVNLAGTNYEQYF.

The rearrangement links TRBV7-3 to TRBJ2-5; TRBD1 matches 11 bases. The CDR3 runs 14 residues. With 5 bases clipped from V and 4 bases from J, the junction kept 3 bases outside the gene matches. Germline values: CDR1 SGHTA, CDR2 FQGTGA. The chain's CDR3 is CASSAGTGGETQYF. The CDR3 nucleotides read TGTGCCAGCAGCGCCGGGACAGGGGGAGAGACCCAGTACTTC. Full variable domain (outside the CDR3, taken from reference TRBV7-3 and TRBJ2-5): GAGVSQTPSNKVTEKGKYVELRCDPISGHTALYWYRQSLGQGPEFLIYFQGTGAADDSGLPNDRFFAVRPEGSVSTLKIQRTERGDSAVYLCASSAGTGGETQYFGPGTRLLVL.

The rearrangement links TRBV25-1 to TRBJ1-2, with no clear D. The germline gives CDR1 MGHDK, CDR2 SYGVNS. The CDR3 is made up of 15 amino acids. Trimming took off 1 base at V and 4 bases at J, with 13 bases between the two ends. The CDR3 spells CASSEFKGVSYGYTF. CDR3 bases: TGTGCCAGCAGTGAATTCAAGGGAGTTAGCTATGGCTACACCTTC.

This sequence joins TRBV24-1 and TRBJ2-6, with 8 bases identical to TRBD2. Germline assignment: CDR1 KGHDR and CDR2 SFDVKD. CDR3 size: 17 residues. The junction had 12 bases not matched to a gene; V was cut back by 12 bases and J by 0 bases. This CDR3 reads CAAGGGTRLSGANVLTF. The CDR3 nucleotides are TGTGCCGCCGGGGGGGGGACCCGACTCTCTGGGGCCAACGTCCTGACTTTC.

V and J are TRBV5-1 and TRBJ1-5; weak D call: TRBD1 (5 bases). Germline assignment: CDR1 SGHRS and CDR2 YFSETQ. The CDR3 contains 12 residues. V lost 0 bases, J lost 13 bases, and 11 bases lay in between. The CDR3 protein is CASSLVGGEQHF. CDR3 nucleotide sequence: TGCGCCAGCAGCTTGGTGGGGGGAGAACAGCATTTT. Full variable domain (outside the CDR3, taken from reference TRBV5-1 and TRBJ1-5): KAGVTQTPRYLIKTRGQQVTLSCSPISGHRSVSWYQQTPGQGLQFLFEYFSETQRNKGNFPGRFSGRQFSNSRSEMNVSTLELGDSALYLCASSLVGGEQHFGDGTRLSIL.

This chain connects TRBV19 to TRBJ1-1; D is possibly TRBD1 (5 bases). Germline V gives CDR1 LNHDA, CDR2 SQIVND (reference sequence). The CDR3 consists of 11 residues. Trimming pared 1 base from V and 14 bases from J, leaving 11 bases between. CDR3 DNA sequence: TGTGCCAGTAGTATAGTAGGGGCCTTCTTCTTT. It is translated as CASSIVGAFFF. The complete variable domain, with remaining parts taken from reference TRBV19 and TRBJ1-1, reads DGGITQSPKYLFRKEGQNVTLSCEQNLNHDAMYWYRQDPGQGLRLIYYSQIVNDFQKGDIAEGYSVSREKKESFPLTVTSAQKNPTAFYLCASSIVGAFFFGQGTRLTVV.

The J gene is TRBJ1-6, the V gene TRBV6-5; TRBD1 agrees at 9 bases. Germline V lookup: CDR1 MNHEY, CDR2 SVGAGI. With V trimmed by 3 bases and J by 10 bases, 4 bases remained unmatched. The CDR3 is made up of 14 amino acids. CDR3 loop: CASSYRQGGSPLHF. The DNA for the CDR3 is TGTGCCAGCAGTTATCGACAGGGGGGGTCACCCCTCCACTTT.

This clone was counted once. This chain joins TRBV5-1 and TRBJ2-7; tentative D call: TRBD2 (6 bases). Germline lookup yields CDR1 SGHRS and CDR2 YFSETQ. V lost 0 bases to trimming and J lost 0 bases, with 10 bases between them. The CDR3 has 15 residues. As DNA, the CDR3 is TGCGCCAGCAGCTTGGTGGGCGGGGTCTCCTACGAGCAGTACTTC. Protein: CASSLVGGVSYEQYF.

The chain has TRBV7-6 and TRBJ2-1, with TRBD2 matching 7 bases. The CDR3 length is 16 residues. Trimming cost V 2 bases and J 5 bases; bases outside gene matches: 9. Germline CDR1 is SGHVS and CDR2 is FNYEAQ. CDR3 in DNA: TGTGCCAGCAGCTTAATTGGCGGGAGAGGGAACAATGAGCAGTTCTTC. This codes for CASSLIGGRGNNEQFF.

The V gene is TRBV7-8, the J gene TRBJ2-1; no clear D. CDR3 length: 13 residues. The germline V and J ends were trimmed by 0 bases and 4 bases, with 4 bases remaining between them. The germline V gene encodes CDR1 SGHVS and CDR2 FQNEAQ. In nucleotides, the CDR3 is TGTGCCAGCAGCTTAGCGTCATACAATGAGCAGTTCTTC. Its protein is CASSLASYNEQFF.

V gene TRBV4-3 combines with J gene TRBJ2-7; the match to TRBD2 covers 8 bases. The CDR3 sequence is 17 residues long. The ends lost 1 base at V and 2 bases at J; junction bases unmatched: 10. CDR1 is LGHNA, CDR2 YSLEER, per germline. The chain's CDR3 is CASSQVGFTAGAYEQYF. In DNA form, the CDR3 reads TGCGCCAGCAGCCAAGTCGGCTTCACAGCGGGAGCCTACGAGCAGTACTTC.

The chain carries TRBV28 and TRBJ2-5; 7 bases map to TRBD1. J gave up 4 bases and V 2 bases, and 1 base lay outside the gene matches. CDR3 length: 13 amino acids. CDR1 and CDR2 (germline): MDHEN, SYDVKM. Here the CDR3 reads CASSLEGAETQYF. The CDR3 region has the DNA TGTGCCAGCAGTTTAGAGGGGGCAGAGACCCAGTACTTC.

V gene TRBV9 combines with J gene TRBJ2-3; D uncertain. There are 13 residues in the CDR3. Trimming cost V 7 bases and J 1 base, with 10 bases left between them. CDR1 and CDR2 from the germline V gene are SGDLS and YYNGEE. DNA for the CDR3: TGTGCCAGCGGGCCCCCCGGCACAGATACGCAGTATTTT. Translated: CASGPPGTDTQYF. The complete variable domain, with remaining parts taken from reference TRBV9 and TRBJ2-3, reads DSGVTQTPKHLITATGQRVTLRCSPRSGDLSVYWYQQSLDQGLQFLIQYYNGEERAKGNILERFSAQQFPDLHSELNLSSLELGDSALYFCASGPPGTDTQYFGPGTRLTVL.